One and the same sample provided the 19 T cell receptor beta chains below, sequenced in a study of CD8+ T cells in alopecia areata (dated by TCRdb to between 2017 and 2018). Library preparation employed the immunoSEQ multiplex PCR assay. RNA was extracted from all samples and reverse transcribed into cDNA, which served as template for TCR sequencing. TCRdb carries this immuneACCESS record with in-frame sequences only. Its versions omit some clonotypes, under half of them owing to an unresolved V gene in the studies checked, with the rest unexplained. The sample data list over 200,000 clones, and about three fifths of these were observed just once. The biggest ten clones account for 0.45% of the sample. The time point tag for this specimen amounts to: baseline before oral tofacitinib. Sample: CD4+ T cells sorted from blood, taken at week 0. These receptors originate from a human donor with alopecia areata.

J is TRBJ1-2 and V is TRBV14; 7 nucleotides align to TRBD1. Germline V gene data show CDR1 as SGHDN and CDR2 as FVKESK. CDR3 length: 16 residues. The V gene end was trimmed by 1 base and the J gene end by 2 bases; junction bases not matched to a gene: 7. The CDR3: CASSQVIGQANYGYTF. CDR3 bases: TGTGCCAGCAGCCAAGTCATCGGACAGGCGAACTATGGCTACACCTTC. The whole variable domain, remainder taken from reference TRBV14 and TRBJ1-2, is EAGVTQFPSHSVIEKGQTVTLRCDPISGHDNLYWYRRVMGKEIKFLLHFVKESKQDESGMPNNRFLAERTGGTYSTLKVQPAELEDSGVYFCASSQVIGQANYGYTFGSGTRLTVV.

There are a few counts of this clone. The CDR3 DNA reads TGCGCCAGCAGCATCTCTAGCGGAGGGGGTAATGAGCAGTTCTTC. This encodes CASSISSGGGNEQFF. V usage is TRBV5-1 and J usage is TRBJ2-1, with D perhaps matching TRBD2 (7 bases). V was pared by 4 bases and J by 7 bases, with 18 bases between. Germline V gene sequence: CDR1 SGHRS, CDR2 YFSETQ. The CDR3 sequence is 15 residues long. Full variable domain (rest looked up from reference TRBV5-1 and TRBJ2-1): KAGVTQTPRYLIKTRGQQVTLSCSPISGHRSVSWYQQTPGQGLQFLFEYFSETQRNKGNFPGRFSGRQFSNSRSEMNVSTLELGDSALYLCASSISSGGGNEQFFGPGTRLTVL.

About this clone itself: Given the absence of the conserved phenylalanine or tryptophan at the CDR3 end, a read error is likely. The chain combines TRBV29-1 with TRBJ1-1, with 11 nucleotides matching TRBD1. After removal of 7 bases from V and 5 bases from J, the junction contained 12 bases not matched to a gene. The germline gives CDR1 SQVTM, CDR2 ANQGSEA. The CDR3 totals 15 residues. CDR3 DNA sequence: TGCAGCGGCTCGAAGGACAGGGGGCAGTTGACTGAAGCTTTCCTT. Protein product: CSGSKDRGQLTEAFL.

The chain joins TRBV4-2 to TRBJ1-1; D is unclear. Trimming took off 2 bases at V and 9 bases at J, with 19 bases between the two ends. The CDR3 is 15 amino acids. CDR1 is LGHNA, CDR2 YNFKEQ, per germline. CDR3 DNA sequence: TGTGCCAGCAGCCAAACCTACCCGGTGAATGCTCAAGCTTTCTTT. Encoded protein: CASSQTYPVNAQAFF.

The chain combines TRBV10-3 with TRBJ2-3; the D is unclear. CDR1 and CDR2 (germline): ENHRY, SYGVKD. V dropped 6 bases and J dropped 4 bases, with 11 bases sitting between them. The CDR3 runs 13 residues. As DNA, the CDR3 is TGTGCCATCAGAGGGCTGAGGTCAGATACGCAGTATTTT. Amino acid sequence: CAIRGLRSDTQYF.

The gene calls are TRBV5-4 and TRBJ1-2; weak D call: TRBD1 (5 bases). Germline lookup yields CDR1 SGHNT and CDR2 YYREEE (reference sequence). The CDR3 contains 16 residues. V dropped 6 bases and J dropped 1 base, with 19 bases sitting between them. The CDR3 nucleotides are TGTGCCAGCACTCCGGCTCCGGGGGGGGATAACTATGGCTACACCTTC. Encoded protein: CASTPAPGGDNYGYTF.

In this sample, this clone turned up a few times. CDR3 protein: CAWSVLASTDTQYF. The CDR3 DNA sequence: TGTGCCTGGAGTGTACTGGCTAGCACAGATACGCAGTATTTT. V and J are TRBV30 and TRBJ2-3; no clear D. Germline V lookup: CDR1 GTSNPN, CDR2 SVGIG (reference sequence). The CDR3 contains 14 residues. The ends were cut back, 0 bases at V and 0 bases at J, with 7 bases in the middle.

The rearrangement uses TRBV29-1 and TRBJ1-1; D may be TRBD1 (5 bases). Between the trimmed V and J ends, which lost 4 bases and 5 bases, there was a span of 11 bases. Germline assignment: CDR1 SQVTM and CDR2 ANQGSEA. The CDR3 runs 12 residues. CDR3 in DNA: TGCAGCGTTGTTGGGGGGGGAACTGAAGCTTTCTTT. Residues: CSVVGGGTEAFF.

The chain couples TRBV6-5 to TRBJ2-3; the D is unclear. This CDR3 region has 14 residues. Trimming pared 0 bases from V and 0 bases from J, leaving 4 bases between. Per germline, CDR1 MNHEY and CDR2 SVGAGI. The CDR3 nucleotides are TGTGCCAGCAGTTACTCGAGAAGCACAGATACGCAGTATTTT. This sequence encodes CASSYSRSTDTQYF.

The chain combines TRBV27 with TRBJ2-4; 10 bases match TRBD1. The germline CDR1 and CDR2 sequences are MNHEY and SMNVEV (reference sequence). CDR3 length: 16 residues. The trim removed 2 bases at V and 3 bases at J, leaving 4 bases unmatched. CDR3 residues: CASSLGTGAGKNIQYF. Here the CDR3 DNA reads TGTGCCAGCAGTTTAGGGACAGGGGCCGGCAAAAACATTCAGTACTTC.

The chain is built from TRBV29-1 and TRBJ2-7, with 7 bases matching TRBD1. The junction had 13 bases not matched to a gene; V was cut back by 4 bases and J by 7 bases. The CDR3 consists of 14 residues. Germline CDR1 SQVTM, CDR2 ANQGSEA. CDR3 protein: CSVAPQQGPAEQYF. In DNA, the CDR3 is TGCAGCGTTGCCCCTCAACAGGGGCCGGCAGAGCAGTACTTC.

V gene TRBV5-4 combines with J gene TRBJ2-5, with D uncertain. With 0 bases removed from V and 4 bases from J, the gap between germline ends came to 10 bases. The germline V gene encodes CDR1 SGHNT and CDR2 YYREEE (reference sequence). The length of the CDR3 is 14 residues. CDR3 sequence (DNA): TGTGCCAGCAGCTTGGGACAATCCCGAGAGACCCAGTACTTC. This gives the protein CASSLGQSRETQYF.

The CDR3 coding sequence is TGCGCCAGCAGCTTGGAGGATGGGCAGTTCTTC. As protein: CASSLEDGQFF. V gene TRBV5-1 combines with J gene TRBJ2-1, with unresolved D. This CDR3 region has 11 residues. The ends were cut back, 0 bases at V and 12 bases at J, with 7 bases in the middle. Germline CDR1 and CDR2: SGHRS and YFSETQ.

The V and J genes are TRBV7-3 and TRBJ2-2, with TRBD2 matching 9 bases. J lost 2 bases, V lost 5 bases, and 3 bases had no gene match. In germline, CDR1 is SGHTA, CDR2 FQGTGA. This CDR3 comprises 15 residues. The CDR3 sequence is CASSQGLANTGELFF. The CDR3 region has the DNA TGTGCCAGCAGCCAGGGACTAGCAAACACCGGGGAGCTGTTTTTT. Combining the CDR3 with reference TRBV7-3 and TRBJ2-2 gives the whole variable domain GAGVSQTPSNKVTEKGKYVELRCDPISGHTALYWYRQSLGQGPEFLIYFQGTGAADDSGLPNDRFFAVRPEGSVSTLKIQRTERGDSAVYLCASSQGLANTGELFFGEGSRLTVL.

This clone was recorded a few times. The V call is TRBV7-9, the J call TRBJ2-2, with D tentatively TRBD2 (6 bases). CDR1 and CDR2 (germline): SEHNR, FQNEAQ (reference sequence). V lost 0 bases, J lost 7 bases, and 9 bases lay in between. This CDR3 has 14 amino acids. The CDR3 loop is CASSLAREVGELFF. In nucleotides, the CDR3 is TGTGCCAGCAGCTTAGCGAGGGAGGTCGGGGAGCTGTTTTTT.

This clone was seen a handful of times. In DNA, the CDR3 is TGTGCCAGCAGTGAAGTAACGGTGGCAGGGGGCAATCAGCCCCAGCATTTT. Translation: CASSEVTVAGGNQPQHF. This sequence joins TRBV2 and TRBJ1-5; the D gene is possibly TRBD1 (6 bases). The CDR3 has 17 residues. CDR1 is SNHLY and CDR2 is FYNNEI in the germline V gene. V was shortened by 1 base and J by 2 bases, with 15 bases between the two germline ends.

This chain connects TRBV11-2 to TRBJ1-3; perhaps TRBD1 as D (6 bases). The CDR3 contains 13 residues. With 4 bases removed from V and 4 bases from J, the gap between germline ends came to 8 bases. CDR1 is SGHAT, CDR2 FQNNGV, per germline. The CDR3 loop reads CASSSDRGNTIYF. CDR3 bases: TGTGCCAGCAGCTCCGACAGGGGAAACACCATATATTTT. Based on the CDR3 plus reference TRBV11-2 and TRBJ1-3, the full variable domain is EAGVAQSPRYKIIEKRQSVAFWCNPISGHATLYWYQQILGQGPKLLIQFQNNGVVDDSQLPKDRFSAERLKGVDSTLKIQPAKLEDSAVYLCASSSDRGNTIYFGEGSWLTVV.

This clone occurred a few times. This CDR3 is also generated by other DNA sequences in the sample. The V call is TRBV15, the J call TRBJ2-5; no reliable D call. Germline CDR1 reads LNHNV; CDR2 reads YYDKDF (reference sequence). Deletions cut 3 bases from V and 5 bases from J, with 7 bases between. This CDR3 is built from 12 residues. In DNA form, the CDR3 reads TGTGCCACCAGCAGGGGTGAGGAGACCCAGTACTTC. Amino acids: CATSRGEETQYF.

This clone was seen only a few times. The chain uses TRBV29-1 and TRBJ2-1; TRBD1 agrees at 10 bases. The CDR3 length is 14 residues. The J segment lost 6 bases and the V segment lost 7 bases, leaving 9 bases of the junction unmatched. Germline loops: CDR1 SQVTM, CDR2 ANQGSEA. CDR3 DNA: TGCAGCGCACCGCAGGGACAGGGGTTCAATGAGCAGTTCTTC. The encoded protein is CSAPQGQGFNEQFF.